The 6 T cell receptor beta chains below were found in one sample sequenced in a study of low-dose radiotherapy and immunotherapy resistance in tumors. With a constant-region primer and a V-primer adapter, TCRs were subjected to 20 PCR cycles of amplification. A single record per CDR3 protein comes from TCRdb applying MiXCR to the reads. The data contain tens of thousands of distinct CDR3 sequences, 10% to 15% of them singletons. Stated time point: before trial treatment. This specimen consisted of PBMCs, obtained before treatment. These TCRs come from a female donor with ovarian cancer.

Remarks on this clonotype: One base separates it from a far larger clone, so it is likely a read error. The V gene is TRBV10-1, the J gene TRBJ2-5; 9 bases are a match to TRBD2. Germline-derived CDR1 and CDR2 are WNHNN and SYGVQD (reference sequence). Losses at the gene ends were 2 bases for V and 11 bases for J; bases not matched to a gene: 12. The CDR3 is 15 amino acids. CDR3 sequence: CASSERLAGYNEQYF. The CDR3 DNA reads TGCGCCAGCAGTGAGAGGCTAGCGGGATACAATGAGCAGTACTTC.

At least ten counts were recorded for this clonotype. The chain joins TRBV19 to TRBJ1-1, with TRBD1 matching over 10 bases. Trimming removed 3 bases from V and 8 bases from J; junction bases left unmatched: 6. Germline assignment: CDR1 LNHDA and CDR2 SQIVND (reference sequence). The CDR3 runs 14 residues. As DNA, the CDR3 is TGTGCCAGTAGTATCCCGGGACAGGGGTTGGAAGCTTTCTTT. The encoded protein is CASSIPGQGLEAFF.

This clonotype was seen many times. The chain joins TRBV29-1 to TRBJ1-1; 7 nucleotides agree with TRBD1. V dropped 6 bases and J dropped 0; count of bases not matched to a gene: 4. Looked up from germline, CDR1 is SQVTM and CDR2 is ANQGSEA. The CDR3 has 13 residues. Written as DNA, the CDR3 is TGCAGCGTGGGGACAGTAGTGAACACTGAAGCTTTCTTT. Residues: CSVGTVVNTEAFF.

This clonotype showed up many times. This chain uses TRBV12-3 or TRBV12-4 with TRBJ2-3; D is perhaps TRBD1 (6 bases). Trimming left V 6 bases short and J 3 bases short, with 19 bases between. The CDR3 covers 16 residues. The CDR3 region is CASSSTDRIGTDTQYF. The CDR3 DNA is TGTGCCAGCAGCTCTACCGACAGGATAGGGACAGATACGCAGTATTTT.

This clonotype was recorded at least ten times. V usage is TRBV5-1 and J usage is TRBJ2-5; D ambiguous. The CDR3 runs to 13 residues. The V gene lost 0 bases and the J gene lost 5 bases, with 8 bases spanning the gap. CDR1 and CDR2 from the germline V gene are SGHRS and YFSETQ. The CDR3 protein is CASSLERYETQYF. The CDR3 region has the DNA TGCGCCAGCAGCTTGGAACGATATGAGACCCAGTACTTC.

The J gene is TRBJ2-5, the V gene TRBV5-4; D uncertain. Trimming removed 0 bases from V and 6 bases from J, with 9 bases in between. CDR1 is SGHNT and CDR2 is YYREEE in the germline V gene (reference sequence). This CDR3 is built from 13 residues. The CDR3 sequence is CASSLDYEKTQYF. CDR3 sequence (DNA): TGTGCCAGCAGCTTGGACTACGAGAAGACCCAGTACTTC.